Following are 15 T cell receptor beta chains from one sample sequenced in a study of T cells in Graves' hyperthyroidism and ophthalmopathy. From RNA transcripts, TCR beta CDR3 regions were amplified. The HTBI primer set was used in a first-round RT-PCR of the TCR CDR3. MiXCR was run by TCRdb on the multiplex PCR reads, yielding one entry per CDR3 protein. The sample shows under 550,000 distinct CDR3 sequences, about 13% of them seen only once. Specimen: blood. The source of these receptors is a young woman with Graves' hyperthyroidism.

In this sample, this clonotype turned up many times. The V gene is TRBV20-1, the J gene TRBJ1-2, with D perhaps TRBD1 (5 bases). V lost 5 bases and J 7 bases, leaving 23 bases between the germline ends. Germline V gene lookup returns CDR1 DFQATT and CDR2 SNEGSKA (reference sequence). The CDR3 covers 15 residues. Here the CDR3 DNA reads TGCAGTGCTCTCCCGAGACCTCAGGGTGGGGGTGGCTACACCTTC. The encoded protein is CSALPRPQGGGGYTF.

The CDR3 protein is CASSSNQGRETQYF. The CDR3, as DNA: TGTGCCAGCTCATCGAACCAGGGACGGGAGACCCAGTACTTC. The rearrangement joins TRBV18 to TRBJ2-5; possibly TRBD1 or TRBD2 for D (5 bases each). This CDR3 spans 14 amino acids. V was cut by 5 bases and J by 5 bases, with 15 bases left in between. Germline-derived CDR1 and CDR2 are KGHSH and LQKENI.

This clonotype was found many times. The chain's CDR3 is CASSPTGGPNQPQHF. The CDR3 coding sequence is TGTGCCAGCAGTCCGACAGGGGGCCCAAATCAGCCCCAGCATTTT. V gene TRBV12-3 or TRBV12-4 combines with J gene TRBJ1-5, with 10 bases identical to TRBD1. Trimming removed 5 bases from V and 4 bases from J; junction bases left unmatched: 5. This CDR3 contains 15 residues.

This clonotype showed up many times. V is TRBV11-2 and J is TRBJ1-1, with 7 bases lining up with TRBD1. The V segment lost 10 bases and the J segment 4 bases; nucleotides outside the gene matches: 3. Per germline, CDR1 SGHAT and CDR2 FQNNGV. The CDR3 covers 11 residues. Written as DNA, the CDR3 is TGTGCCACACAGGGGAGCACTGAAGCTTTCTTT. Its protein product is CATQGSTEAFF. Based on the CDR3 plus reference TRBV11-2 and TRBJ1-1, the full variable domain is EAGVAQSPRYKIIEKRQSVAFWCNPISGHATLYWYQQILGQGPKLLIQFQNNGVVDDSQLPKDRFSAERLKGVDSTLKIQPAKLEDSAVYLCATQGSTEAFFGQGTRLTVV.

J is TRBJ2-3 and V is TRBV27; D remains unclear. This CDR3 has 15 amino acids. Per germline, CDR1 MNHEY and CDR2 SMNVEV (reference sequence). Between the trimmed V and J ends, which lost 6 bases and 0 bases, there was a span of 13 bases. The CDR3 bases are TGTGCCAGCAGCTCTCTACCCGGAAGCACAGATACGCAGTATTTT. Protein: CASSSLPGSTDTQYF.

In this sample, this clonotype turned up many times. The CDR3 here is CASTSAGTGNYEQYF. Written as DNA, the CDR3 is TGTGCCAGCACGTCTGCCGGGACAGGGAACTACGAGCAGTACTTC. The rearrangement uses TRBV28 and TRBJ2-7; 9 nucleotides agree with TRBD1. Looked up from germline, CDR1 is MDHEN and CDR2 is SYDVKM. CDR3 length: 15 residues. V shed 7 bases and J 3 bases; nucleotides not matched to a gene: 10.

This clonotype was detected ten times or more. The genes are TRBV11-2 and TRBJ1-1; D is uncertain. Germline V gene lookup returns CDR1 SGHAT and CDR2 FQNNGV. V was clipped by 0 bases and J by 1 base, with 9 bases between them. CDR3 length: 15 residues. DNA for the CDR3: TGTGCCAGCAGCTTAGATCCGTACAGGAACACTGAAGCTTTCTTT. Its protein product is CASSLDPYRNTEAFF.

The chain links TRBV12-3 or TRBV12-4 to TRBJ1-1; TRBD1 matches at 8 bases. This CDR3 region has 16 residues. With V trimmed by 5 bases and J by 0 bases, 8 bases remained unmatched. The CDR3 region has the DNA TGTGCCAGCAGTAACCGGGACAGGTCATTGAACACTGAAGCTTTCTTT. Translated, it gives CASSNRDRSLNTEAFF.

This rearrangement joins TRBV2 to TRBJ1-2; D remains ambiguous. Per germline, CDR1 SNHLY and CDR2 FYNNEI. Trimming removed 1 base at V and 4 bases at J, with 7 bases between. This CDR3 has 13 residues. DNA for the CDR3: TGTGCCAGCAGTGAAGGCTGGCCCTATGGCTACACCTTC. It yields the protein CASSEGWPYGYTF.

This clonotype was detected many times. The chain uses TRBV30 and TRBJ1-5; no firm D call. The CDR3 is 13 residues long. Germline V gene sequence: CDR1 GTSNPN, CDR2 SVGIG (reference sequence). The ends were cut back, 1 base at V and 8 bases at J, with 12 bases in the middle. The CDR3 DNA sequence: TGTGCCTGGAGTGAACGGACCCGTAAGCCCCAGCATTTT. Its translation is CAWSERTRKPQHF.

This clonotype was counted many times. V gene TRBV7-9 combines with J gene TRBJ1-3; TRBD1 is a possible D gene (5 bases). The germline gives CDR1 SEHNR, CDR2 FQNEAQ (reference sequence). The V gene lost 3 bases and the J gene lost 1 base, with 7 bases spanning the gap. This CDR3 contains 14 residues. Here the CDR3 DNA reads TGTGCCAGCAGCTTGACAGCATCTGGAAACACCATATATTTT. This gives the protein CASSLTASGNTIYF.

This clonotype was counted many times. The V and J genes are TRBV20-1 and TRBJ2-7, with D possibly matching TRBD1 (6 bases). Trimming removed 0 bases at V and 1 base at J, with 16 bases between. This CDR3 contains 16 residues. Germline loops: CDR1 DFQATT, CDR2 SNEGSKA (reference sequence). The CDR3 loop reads CSARDLLKGGSYEQYF. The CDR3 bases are TGCAGTGCTAGAGATTTATTAAAAGGGGGTTCCTACGAGCAGTACTTC.

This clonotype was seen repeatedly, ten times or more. The CDR3 DNA is TGTGCCAGCAGTGTCCAGGGAGGGTATGGCTACACCTTC. Translating gives CASSVQGGYGYTF. The V and J genes are TRBV9 and TRBJ1-2; possibly TRBD1 for D (5 bases). Trimming took off 5 bases at V and 5 bases at J, with 13 bases between the two ends. In germline, CDR1 is SGDLS, CDR2 YYNGEE. The CDR3 is made up of 13 amino acids.

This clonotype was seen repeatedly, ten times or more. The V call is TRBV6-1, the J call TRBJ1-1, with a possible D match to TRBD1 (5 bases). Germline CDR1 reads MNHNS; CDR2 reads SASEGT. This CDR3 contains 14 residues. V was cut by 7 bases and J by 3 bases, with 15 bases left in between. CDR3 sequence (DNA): TGTGCCAGCACCCTTAGGGACTTTCACACTGAAGCTTTCTTT. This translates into CASTLRDFHTEAFF.

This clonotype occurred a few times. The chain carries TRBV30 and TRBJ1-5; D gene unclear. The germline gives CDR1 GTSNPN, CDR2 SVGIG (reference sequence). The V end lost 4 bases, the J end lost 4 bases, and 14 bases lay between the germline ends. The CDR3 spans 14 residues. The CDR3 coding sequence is TGTGCCTGGATTGACGCTCCCAGTAATCAGCCCCAGCATTTT. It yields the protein CAWIDAPSNQPQHF.